Shown below are 14 T cell receptor beta chains from a single sample sequenced in a study of response to subunit inactivated influenza vaccine. TCRdb itself ran the RT-PCR reads through MiXCR, one entry per CDR3 protein. This table has hundreds of thousands of distinct CDR3 sequences, about 11% appearing once. This specimen consisted of PBMCs from blood, obtained on the day of vaccination. These receptors all come from a man in his fifties or sixties who received an inactivated influenza vaccine.

This clonotype was observed a handful of times. This chain connects TRBV20-1 to TRBJ2-3; TRBD2 aligns across 11 bases. The CDR3 extends over 17 amino acids. Germline trimming cut 0 bases from V and 2 bases from J; bases unmatched to any gene: 7. Germline V gene data show CDR1 as DFQATT and CDR2 as SNEGSKA (reference sequence). The CDR3 DNA reads as TGCAGTGCTAGAGATCGGGGACTAGCGGAGTTCACAGATACGCAGTATTTT. This sequence encodes CSARDRGLAEFTDTQYF.

V gene TRBV5-1 combines with J gene TRBJ1-2; TRBD1 aligns across 10 bases. Trimming at V came to 1 base and at J to 5 bases, leaving 8 bases not matched to a gene. The CDR3 runs to 16 residues. Germline lookup yields CDR1 SGHRS and CDR2 YFSETQ. DNA of the CDR3: TGCGCCAGCAGCTTGAAAAGTTCGGGACAGGGGTATGGCTACACCTTC. It codes for CASSLKSSGQGYGYTF.

This clonotype has just a few counts. This sequence joins TRBV28 and TRBJ2-2; 9 bases line up with TRBD1. The V gene end was trimmed by 5 bases and the J gene end by 4 bases; junction bases not matched to a gene: 8. Per the germline V gene, CDR1 is MDHEN and CDR2 is SYDVKM. The CDR3 loop spans 16 amino acids. This CDR3 is CASSHRTGALTGELFF. As DNA, the CDR3 is TGTGCCAGCAGTCACAGGACAGGGGCCCTCACCGGGGAGCTGTTTTTT.

The chain uses TRBV20-1 and TRBJ2-1, with TRBD2 matching 12 bases. V shed 0 bases, J shed 9 bases, and the junction held 3 bases outside the gene matches. Germline CDR1 is DFQATT and CDR2 is SNEGSKA (reference sequence). CDR3 size: 14 residues. CDR3: CSARELAGGTEQFF. Here the CDR3 DNA reads TGCAGTGCTAGAGAGCTAGCGGGAGGGACTGAGCAGTTCTTC.

This clonotype occurred a few times. V and J are TRBV5-5 and TRBJ1-5; the D gene is possibly TRBD1 (6 bases). Trimming left V 1 base short and J 6 bases short, with 11 bases between. The germline gives CDR1 SGHKS, CDR2 YYEKEE (reference sequence). The CDR3 runs 14 residues. CDR3 region: CASSLMGGTQPQHF. CDR3 sequence (DNA): TGTGCCAGCAGCTTGATGGGGGGCACTCAGCCCCAGCATTTT.

The V call is TRBV5-1, the J call TRBJ2-7, with a weak D call TRBD1 (7 bases). The V gene lost 4 bases and the J gene lost 2 bases, with 16 bases spanning the gap. CDR1 and CDR2 from the germline V gene are SGHRS and YFSETQ. The CDR3 runs 15 residues. The CDR3 loop reads CASSPGGDSTYEQYF. The CDR3 DNA reads TGCGCCAGCAGCCCGGGCGGGGACAGCACCTACGAGCAGTACTTC.

In this sample, this clonotype turned up a few times. The V gene is TRBV18, the J gene TRBJ2-1; 9 bases agree with TRBD2. This CDR3 is 16 amino acids long. The ends lost 5 bases at V and 3 bases at J; junction bases unmatched: 8. CDR1 and CDR2 (germline): KGHSH, LQKENI. This CDR3 is CASSSAGGRLYNEQFF. The CDR3 DNA sequence: TGTGCCAGCTCATCGGCGGGGGGGAGACTCTACAATGAGCAGTTCTTC.

The CDR3 region has the DNA TGTGCCAGCAGCTTGCAAGACGAAAAACTGTTTTTT. Translated, it gives CASSLQDEKLFF. The V and J genes are TRBV7-9 and TRBJ1-4; D remains ambiguous. The germline V gene encodes CDR1 SEHNR and CDR2 FQNEAQ (reference sequence). V dropped 3 bases and J dropped 8 bases, with 7 bases sitting between them. The CDR3 sequence is 12 residues long.

This clonotype was counted between two and nine times. This chain connects TRBV20-1 to TRBJ2-7; TRBD2 matches 7 bases. Germline V gene data show CDR1 as DFQATT and CDR2 as SNEGSKA (reference sequence). V gave up 6 bases and J gave up 7 bases; unmatched junction bases: 15. The CDR3 totals 14 residues. CDR3 region: CSANRDFLGREQYF. The CDR3 bases are TGCAGTGCCAACCGGGACTTCCTCGGGAGGGAGCAGTACTTC.

This clonotype has ten or more counts. This rearrangement joins TRBV4-3 to TRBJ1-2; a possible D gene is TRBD1 (6 bases). Germline CDR1 and CDR2: LGHNA and YSLEER. The CDR3 has 17 amino acids. V lost 0 bases and J lost 0, with 14 bases in between. CDR3 in DNA: TGCGCCAGCAGCCAAGACCTAAGCCAGGGGTCTAACTATGGCTACACCTTC. It is translated as CASSQDLSQGSNYGYTF.

This chain connects TRBV4-1 to TRBJ2-7; TRBD2 aligns across 9 bases. The CDR3 extends over 16 amino acids. The trim removed 2 bases at V and 3 bases at J, leaving 8 bases unmatched. Looked up from germline, CDR1 is MGHRA and CDR2 is YSYEKL. The CDR3 is CASSQFAGGSRYEQYF. The CDR3 DNA sequence: TGCGCCAGCAGCCAATTTGCGGGGGGGTCCCGCTACGAGCAGTACTTC.

This clonotype was found a few times. The V call is TRBV2, the J call TRBJ1-2, with a possible D match to TRBD1 (5 bases). The V gene's germline CDR1 is SNHLY and CDR2 FYNNEI. V shed 7 bases and J shed 4 bases, with 16 bases lying between them. The CDR3 covers 14 residues. The CDR3 nucleotides are TGTGCCAGCACTGGGGGTTTGTGGGGCTATGGCTACACCTTC. Amino acids: CASTGGLWGYGYTF. The entire variable domain, with the rest obtained from reference TRBV2 and TRBJ1-2, is as follows: EPEVTQTPSHQVTQMGQEVILRCVPISNHLYFYWYRQILGQKVEFLVSFYNNEISEKSEIFDDQFSVERPDGSNFTLKIRSTKLEDSAMYFCASTGGLWGYGYTFGSGTRLTVV.

This clonotype was recorded at least ten times. The rearrangement uses TRBV6-5 and TRBJ2-3; 7 bases map to TRBD1. This CDR3 is 12 amino acids long. In germline, CDR1 is MNHEY, CDR2 SVGAGI. The junction had 6 bases not matched to a gene; V was cut back by 5 bases and J by 10 bases. The CDR3 bases are TGTGCCAGCAGTAGAGGGGGCATGGCGCAGTATTTT. It translates to CASSRGGMAQYF.

This clonotype showed up just a few times. CDR3 in DNA: TGCGCCAGCAGCCTCACAACCGGGACAGAGTTTGAAAAACTGTTTTTT. Translated: CASSLTTGTEFEKLFF. V usage is TRBV4-3 and J usage is TRBJ1-4; 7 bases align to TRBD1. V lost 4 bases and J lost 7; bases outside the gene matches: 12. This CDR3 is 16 amino acids long. Germline values: CDR1 LGHNA, CDR2 YSLEER.